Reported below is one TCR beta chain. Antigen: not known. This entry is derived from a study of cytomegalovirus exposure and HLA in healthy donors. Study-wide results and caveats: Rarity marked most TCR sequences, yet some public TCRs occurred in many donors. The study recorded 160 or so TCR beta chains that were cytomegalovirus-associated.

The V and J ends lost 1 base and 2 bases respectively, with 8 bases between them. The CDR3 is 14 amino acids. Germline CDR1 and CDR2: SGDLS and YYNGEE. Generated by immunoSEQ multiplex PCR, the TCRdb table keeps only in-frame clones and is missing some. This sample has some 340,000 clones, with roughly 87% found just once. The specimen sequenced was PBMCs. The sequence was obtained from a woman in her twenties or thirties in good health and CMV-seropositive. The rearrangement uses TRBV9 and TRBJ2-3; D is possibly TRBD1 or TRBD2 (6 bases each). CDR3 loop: CASSVRGDTDTQYF. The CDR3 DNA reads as TGTGCCAGCAGCGTAAGGGGGGACACAGATACGCAGTATTTT.